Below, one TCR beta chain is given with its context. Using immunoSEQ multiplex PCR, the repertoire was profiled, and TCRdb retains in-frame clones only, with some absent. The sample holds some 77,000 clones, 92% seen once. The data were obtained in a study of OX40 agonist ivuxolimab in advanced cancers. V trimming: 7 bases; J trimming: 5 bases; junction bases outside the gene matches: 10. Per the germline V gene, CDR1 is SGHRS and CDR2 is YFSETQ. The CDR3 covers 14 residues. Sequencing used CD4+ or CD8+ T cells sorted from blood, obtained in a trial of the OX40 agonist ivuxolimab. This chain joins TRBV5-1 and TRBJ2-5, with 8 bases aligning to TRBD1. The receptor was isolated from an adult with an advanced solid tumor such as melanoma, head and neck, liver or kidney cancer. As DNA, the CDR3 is TGCGCCAGCGGGACCAGGGGGCCAGGCGAGACCCAGTACTTC. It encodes CASGTRGPGETQYF.